The following is a T cell receptor (beta chain) sequence with its context. A junction end diverges from the germline sequence, so it may reflect a read error. This table comes from immunoSEQ multiplex PCR, and its TCRdb copy is limited to in-frame clones, with some not included. The table lists around 140,000 clones, roughly 84% of them singletons, with 3% to 5% in the top ten. Germline V gene data show CDR1 as LNHDA and CDR2 as SQIVND (reference sequence). CDR3 size: 14 residues. The data were taken from a study of blood T cell repertoires in COVID-19. The gene calls are TRBV19 and TRBJ2-7; D is perhaps TRBD1 or TRBD2 (6 bases each). What was sequenced was peripheral blood. The TCR sequence derives from a woman in her sixties or seventies with acute or convalescent COVID-19. The CDR3 loop is CASSVEGGSYEQYF. The DNA for the CDR3 is TGTGCCAGTAGTGTAGAGGGGGGAAGCTACGAGCAGTACTTC. Together with reference TRBV19 and TRBJ2-7, the CDR3 gives the full variable domain: DGGITQSPKYLFRKEGQNVTLSCEQNLNHDAMYWYRQDPGQGLRLIYYSQIVNDFQKGDIAEGYSVSREKKESFPLTVTSAQKNPTAFYLCASSVEGGSYEQYFGPGTRLTVT.